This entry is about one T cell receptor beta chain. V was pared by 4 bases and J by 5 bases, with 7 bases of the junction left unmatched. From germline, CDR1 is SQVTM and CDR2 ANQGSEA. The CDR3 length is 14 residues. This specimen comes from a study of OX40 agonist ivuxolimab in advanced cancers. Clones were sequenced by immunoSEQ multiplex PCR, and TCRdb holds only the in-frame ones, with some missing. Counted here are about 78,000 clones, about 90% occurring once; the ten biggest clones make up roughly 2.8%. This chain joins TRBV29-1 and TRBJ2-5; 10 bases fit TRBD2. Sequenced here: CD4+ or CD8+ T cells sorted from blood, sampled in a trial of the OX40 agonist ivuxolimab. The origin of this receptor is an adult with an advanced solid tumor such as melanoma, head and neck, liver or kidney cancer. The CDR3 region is CSVVQREGRETQYF. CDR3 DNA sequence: TGCAGCGTTGTCCAGCGGGAGGGCCGGGAGACCCAGTACTTC. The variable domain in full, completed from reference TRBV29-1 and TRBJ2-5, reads SAVISQKPSRDICQRGTSLTIQCQVDSQVTMMFWYRQQPGQSLTLIATANQGSEATYESGFVIDKFPISRPNLTFSTLTVSNMSPEDSSIYLCSVVQREGRETQYFGPGTRLLVL.